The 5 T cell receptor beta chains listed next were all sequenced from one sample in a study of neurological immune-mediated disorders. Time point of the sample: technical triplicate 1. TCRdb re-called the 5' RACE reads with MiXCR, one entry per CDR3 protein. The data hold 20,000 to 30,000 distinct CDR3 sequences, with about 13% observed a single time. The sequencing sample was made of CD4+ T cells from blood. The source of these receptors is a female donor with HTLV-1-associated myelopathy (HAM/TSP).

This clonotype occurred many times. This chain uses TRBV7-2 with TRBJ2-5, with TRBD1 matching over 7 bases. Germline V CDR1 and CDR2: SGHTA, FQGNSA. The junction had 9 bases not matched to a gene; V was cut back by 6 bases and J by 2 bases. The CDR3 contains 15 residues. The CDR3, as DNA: TGTGCCAGCAGGCCTCGACAGGGACAACAAGAGACCCAGTACTTC. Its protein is CASRPRQGQQETQYF. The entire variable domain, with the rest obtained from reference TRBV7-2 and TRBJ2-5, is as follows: GAGVSQSPSNKVTEKGKDVELRCDPISGHTALYWYRQSLGQGLEFLIYFQGNSAPDKSGLPSDRFSAERTGGSVSTLTIQRTQQEDSAVYLCASRPRQGQQETQYFGPGTRLLVL.

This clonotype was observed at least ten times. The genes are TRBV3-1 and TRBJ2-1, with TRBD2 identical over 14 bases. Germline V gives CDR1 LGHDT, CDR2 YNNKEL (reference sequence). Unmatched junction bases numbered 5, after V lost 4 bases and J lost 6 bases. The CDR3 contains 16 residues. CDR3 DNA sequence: TGTGCCAGCAGCCGCCGACTAGCGGGGGGGGGCAATGAGCAGTTCTTC. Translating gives CASSRRLAGGGNEQFF.

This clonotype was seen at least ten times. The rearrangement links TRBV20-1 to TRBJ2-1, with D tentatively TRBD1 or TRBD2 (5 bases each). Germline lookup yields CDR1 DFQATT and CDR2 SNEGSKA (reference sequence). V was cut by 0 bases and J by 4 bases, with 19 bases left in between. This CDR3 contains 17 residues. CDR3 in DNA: TGCAGTGCTAGAGATCTTGGCGGAGGTGGGACGTACAATGAGCAGTTCTTC. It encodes CSARDLGGGGTYNEQFF.

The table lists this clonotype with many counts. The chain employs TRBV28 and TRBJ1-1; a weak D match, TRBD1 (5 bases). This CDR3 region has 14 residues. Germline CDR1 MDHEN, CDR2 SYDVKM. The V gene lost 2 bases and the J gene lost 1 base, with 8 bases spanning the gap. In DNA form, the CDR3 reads TGTGCCAGCAGTTTACACGGGACGAACACTGAAGCTTTCTTT. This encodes CASSLHGTNTEAFF.

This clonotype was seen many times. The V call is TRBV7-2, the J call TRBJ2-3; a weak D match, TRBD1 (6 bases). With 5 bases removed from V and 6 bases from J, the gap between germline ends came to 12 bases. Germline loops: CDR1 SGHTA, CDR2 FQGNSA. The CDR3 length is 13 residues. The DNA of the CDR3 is TGTGCCAGCAGCCCTACAGGGCGGGATACGCAGTATTTT. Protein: CASSPTGRDTQYF.